The T cell receptor beta chain described here comes from a study of T cell responses to AZD1222 COVID-19 vaccine. In the study overall: Pooling of second doses given at about 4 or about 12 weeks was done.

The study's findings and limits: The peak T cell response came first, and repertoires were sampled only after it. In a largely white British group with more females than males, clonal diversity was possibly underestimated.

A note on this clone: The target antigen is unknown.

The assay was immunoSEQ multiplex PCR, and TCRdb's table has in-frame clones only and misses some. Of over 150,000 clones listed, roughly 90% are singletons. The source was peripheral blood, collected on day 0 of AZD1222 vaccination. This receptor was identified in an adult in good health.

The DNA for the CDR3 is TGTGCCAGCAGCCGTAGCGGGAAGGGCGGGGAGCTGTTTTTT. This sequence encodes CASSRSGKGGELFF. This chain links TRBV7-9 with TRBJ2-2; 8 bases are shared with TRBD2. The CDR3 sequence is 14 residues long. Looked up from germline, CDR1 is SEHNR and CDR2 is FQNEAQ (reference sequence). V was pared by 5 bases and J by 7 bases, with 6 bases of the junction left unmatched.